This is a list of T cell receptor beta chains from one sample in a study of shared clonotypes between healthy human individuals. The data were produced by immunoSEQ multiplex PCR, yet TCRdb's version contains in-frame clones alone and is incomplete. Here the sample spans around 2.5 million clones, approximately 94% being singletons. Sequencing was carried out using naive CD4+ T cells from PBMCs. The source of these receptors is a man between 18 and 35 years old in good health. Some clones in this sample may be carry-over from other donors' samples. Each CDR3 is given with its conserved first and last residue. The D gene is left open where the match is weak. Size is omitted from some rows. Given values are once, few, many or a class for expanded clones.

v_gene: TRBV7-2; j_gene: TRBJ2-1; abundance: -; d_gene: TRBD1; CDR3aa: CASSLAYRGTYNEQFF; CDR3nt: TGTGCCAGCAGCTTAGCCTACAGGGGGACCTACAATGAGCAGTTCTTC
v_gene: TRBV29-1; j_gene: TRBJ2-3; abundance: -; d_gene: TRBD2; CDR3aa: CSARLAGTDTQYF; CDR3nt: TGCAGCGCCCGACTAGCGGGCACAGATACGCAGTATTTT
v_gene: TRBV5-1; j_gene: TRBJ2-5; abundance: -; d_gene: -; CDR3aa: CASSLAAGISETQYF; CDR3nt: TGCGCCAGCAGCTTGGCCGCCGGCATCTCAGAGACCCAGTACTTC
v_gene: TRBV11-3; j_gene: TRBJ2-3; abundance: -; d_gene: TRBD2; CDR3aa: CASSSGTSGLDTQYF; CDR3nt: TGTGCCAGCAGCTCTGGGACTAGCGGCTTGGATACGCAGTATTTT
v_gene: TRBV4-3; j_gene: TRBJ2-3; abundance: -; d_gene: TRBD2; CDR3aa: CASSQAAGGPPTDTQYF; CDR3nt: TGCGCCAGCAGCCAGGCAGCGGGGGGGCCACCGACAGATACGCAGTATTTT
v_gene: TRBV9; j_gene: TRBJ2-7; abundance: -; d_gene: TRBD2; CDR3aa: CASSSQTSGYEQYF; CDR3nt: TGTGCCAGCAGCTCCCAAACTAGCGGCTACGAGCAGTACTTC
v_gene: TRBV28; j_gene: TRBJ1-5; abundance: -; d_gene: -; CDR3aa: CASRKGVNQPQHF; CDR3nt: TGTGCCAGCAGGAAGGGGGTAAATCAGCCCCAGCATTTT
v_gene: TRBV27; j_gene: TRBJ2-1; abundance: -; d_gene: -; CDR3aa: CASSLNFRGLSYNEQFF; CDR3nt: TGTGCCAGCAGCCTCAATTTTCGGGGTCTCTCCTACAATGAGCAGTTCTTC
v_gene: TRBV4-1; j_gene: TRBJ1-2; abundance: few; d_gene: TRBD1; CDR3aa: CASSQEGTGWTTTF; CDR3nt: TGCGCCAGCAGCCAAGAAGGGACAGGGTGGACTACGACCTTC
v_gene: TRBV27; j_gene: TRBJ2-2; abundance: -; d_gene: TRBD1; CDR3aa: CASRTGVTGELFF; CDR3nt: TGTGCCAGCAGGACAGGGGTCACCGGGGAGCTGTTTTTT
v_gene: TRBV7-9; j_gene: TRBJ1-4; abundance: once; d_gene: -; CDR3aa: CASSLQGINEKLFF; CDR3nt: TGTGCCAGCAGCTTACAGGGGATTAATGAAAAACTGTTTTTT
v_gene: TRBV20-1; j_gene: TRBJ2-1; abundance: -; d_gene: TRBD1; CDR3aa: CSAMTGDEQFF; CDR3nt: TGCAGTGCCATGACAGGGGACGAGCAGTTCTTC
v_gene: TRBV11-2; j_gene: TRBJ2-5; abundance: -; d_gene: -; CDR3aa: CASSTGGMGETQYF; CDR3nt: TGTGCCAGCAGTACTGGGGGGATGGGTGAGACCCAGTACTTC
v_gene: TRBV28; j_gene: TRBJ1-3; abundance: -; d_gene: -; CDR3aa: CASSGRFYTGIAGNTIYF; CDR3nt: TGTGCCAGCAGCGGGAGGTTTTATACCGGGATAGCTGGAAACACCATATATTTT
v_gene: TRBV7-3; j_gene: TRBJ2-6; abundance: -; d_gene: TRBD2; CDR3aa: CASSQGLGSVLAGANVLTF; CDR3nt: TGTGCCAGCAGCCAGGGACTAGGTAGTGTCCTGGCTGGGGCCAACGTCCTGACTTTC